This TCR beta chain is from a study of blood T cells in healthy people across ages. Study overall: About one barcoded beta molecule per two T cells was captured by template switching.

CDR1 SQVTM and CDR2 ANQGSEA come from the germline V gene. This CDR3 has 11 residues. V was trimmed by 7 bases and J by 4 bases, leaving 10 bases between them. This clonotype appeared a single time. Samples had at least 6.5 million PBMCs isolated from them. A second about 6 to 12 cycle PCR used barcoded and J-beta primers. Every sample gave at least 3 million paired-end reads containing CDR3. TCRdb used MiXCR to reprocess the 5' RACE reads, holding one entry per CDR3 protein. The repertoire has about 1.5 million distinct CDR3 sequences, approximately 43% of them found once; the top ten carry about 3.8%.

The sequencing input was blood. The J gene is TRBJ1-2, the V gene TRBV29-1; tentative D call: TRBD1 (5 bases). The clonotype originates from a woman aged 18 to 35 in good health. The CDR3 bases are TGCAGCGGACAGAACGCCTATGGCTACACCTTC. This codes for CSGQNAYGYTF.